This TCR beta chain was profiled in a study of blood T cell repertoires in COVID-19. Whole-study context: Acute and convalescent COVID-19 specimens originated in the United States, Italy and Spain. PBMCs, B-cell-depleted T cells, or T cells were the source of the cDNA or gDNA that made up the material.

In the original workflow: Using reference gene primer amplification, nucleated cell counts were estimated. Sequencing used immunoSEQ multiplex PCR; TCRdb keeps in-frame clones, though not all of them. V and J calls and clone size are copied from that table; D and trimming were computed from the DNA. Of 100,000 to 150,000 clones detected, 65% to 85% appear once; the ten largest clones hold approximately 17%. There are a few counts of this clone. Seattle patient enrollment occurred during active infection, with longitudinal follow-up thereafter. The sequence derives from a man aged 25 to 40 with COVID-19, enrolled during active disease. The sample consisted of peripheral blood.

This CDR3 is CASSPGKRQPQHF. The CDR3 nucleotides are TGTGCCAGCAGTCCAGGTAAACGACAGCCCCAGCATTTT. The V gene is TRBV12-3 or TRBV12-4, the J gene TRBJ1-5; D uncertain. Deletions cut 5 bases from V and 7 bases from J, with 12 bases between. The CDR3 sequence is 13 residues long.